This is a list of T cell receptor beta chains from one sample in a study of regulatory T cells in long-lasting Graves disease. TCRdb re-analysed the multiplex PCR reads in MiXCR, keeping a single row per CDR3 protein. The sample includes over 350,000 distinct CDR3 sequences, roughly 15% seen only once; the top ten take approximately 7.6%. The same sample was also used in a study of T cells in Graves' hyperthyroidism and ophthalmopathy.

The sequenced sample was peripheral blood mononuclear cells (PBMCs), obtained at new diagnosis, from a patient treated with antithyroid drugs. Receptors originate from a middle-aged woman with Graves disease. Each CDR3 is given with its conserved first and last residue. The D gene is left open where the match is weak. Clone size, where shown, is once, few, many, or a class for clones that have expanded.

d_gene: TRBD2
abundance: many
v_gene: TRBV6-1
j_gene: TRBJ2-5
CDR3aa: CASSRLAGVLQETQYF
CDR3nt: TGTGCCAGCAGTAGACTAGCGGGAGTTCTCCAAGAGACCCAGTACTTC

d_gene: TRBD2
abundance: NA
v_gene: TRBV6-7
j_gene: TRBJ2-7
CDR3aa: CTSSAGTSGRDPPYEQYF
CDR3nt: TGTACCAGCTCCGCCGGGACTAGCGGGAGGGACCCTCCCTACGAGCAGTACTTC

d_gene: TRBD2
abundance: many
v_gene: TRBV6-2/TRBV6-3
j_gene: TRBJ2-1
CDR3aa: CASSYGLAEFF
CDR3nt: TGTGCCAGCAGTTACGGACTAGCGGAGTTCTTC

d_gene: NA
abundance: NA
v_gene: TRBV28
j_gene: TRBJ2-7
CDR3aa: CASRLQGVGQYF
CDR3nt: TGTGCCAGCAGGTTACAGGGAGTTGGGCAGTACTTC

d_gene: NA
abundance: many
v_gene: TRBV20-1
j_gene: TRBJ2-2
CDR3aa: CSARGGTGETGELFF
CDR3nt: TGCAGTGCTAGAGGTGGGACCGGGGAGACCGGGGAGCTGTTTTTT

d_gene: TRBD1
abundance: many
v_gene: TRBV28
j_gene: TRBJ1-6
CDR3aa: CASKPGGSSYNSPLHF
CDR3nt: TGTGCCAGCAAACCAGGGGGCAGCTCCTATAATTCACCCCTCCACTTT

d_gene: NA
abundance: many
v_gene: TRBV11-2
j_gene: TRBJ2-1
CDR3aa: CASSLGLGVGGYNEQFF
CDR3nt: TGTGCCAGCAGCTTAGGGCTAGGGGTGGGGGGATACAATGAGCAGTTCTTC

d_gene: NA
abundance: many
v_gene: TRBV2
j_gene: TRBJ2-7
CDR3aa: CASRVNGGAREQYF
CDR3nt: TGTGCCAGCAGGGTTAACGGCGGGGCACGCGAGCAGTACTTC

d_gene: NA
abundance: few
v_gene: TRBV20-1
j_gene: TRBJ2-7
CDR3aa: CSAREQTQAQYF
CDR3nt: TGCAGTGCTAGAGAGCAGACTCAGGCGCAGTACTTC

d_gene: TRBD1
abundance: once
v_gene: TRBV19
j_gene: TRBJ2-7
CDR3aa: CASSPAGTGYVLAQYF
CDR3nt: TGTGCCAGTAGTCCCGCCGGGACAGGATATGTCCTAGCGCAGTACTTC

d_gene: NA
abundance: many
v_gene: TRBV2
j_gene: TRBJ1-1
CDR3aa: CASDTGHGTEAFF
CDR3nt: TGTGCCAGCGACACGGGACACGGCACTGAAGCTTTCTTT

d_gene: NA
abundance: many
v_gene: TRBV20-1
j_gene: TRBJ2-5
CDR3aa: CSARVRSSYQETQYF
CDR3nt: TGCAGTGCTAGAGTACGCAGCTCTTACCAAGAGACCCAGTACTTC

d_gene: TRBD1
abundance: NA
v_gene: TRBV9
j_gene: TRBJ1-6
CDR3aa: CASSVEPAQGANSPLHF
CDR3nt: TGTGCCAGCAGCGTAGAGCCCGCACAGGGGGCAAATTCACCCCTCCACTTT

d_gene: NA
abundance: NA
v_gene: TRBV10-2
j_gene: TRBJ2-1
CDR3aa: CASSEPHRNYNEQFF
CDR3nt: TGCGCCAGCAGTGAACCCCACAGGAACTACAATGAGCAGTTCTTC

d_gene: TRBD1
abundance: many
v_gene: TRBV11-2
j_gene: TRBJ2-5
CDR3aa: CASSLTDRGGTQYF
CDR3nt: TGTGCCAGCAGCTTAACGGACAGGGGAGGGACCCAGTACTTC

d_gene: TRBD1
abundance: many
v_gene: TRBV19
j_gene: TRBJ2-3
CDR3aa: CASSPTTGGWTDTQYF
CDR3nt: TGTGCCAGTAGTCCTACGACAGGGGGCTGGACAGATACGCAGTATTTT

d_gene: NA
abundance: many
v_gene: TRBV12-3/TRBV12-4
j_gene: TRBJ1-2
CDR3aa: CASNPQGNYGYTF
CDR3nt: TGTGCCAGCAACCCACAGGGAAACTATGGCTACACCTTC

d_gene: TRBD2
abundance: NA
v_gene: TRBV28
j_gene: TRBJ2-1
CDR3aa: CASSLWLAGHNEQFF
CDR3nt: TGTGCCAGCAGTTTGTGGCTAGCGGGCCACAATGAGCAGTTCTTC

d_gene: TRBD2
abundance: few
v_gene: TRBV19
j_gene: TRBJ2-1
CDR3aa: CASSPPAGVSYNEQFF
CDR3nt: TGTGCCAGTAGTCCTCCAGCGGGAGTCTCCTACAATGAGCAGTTCTTC

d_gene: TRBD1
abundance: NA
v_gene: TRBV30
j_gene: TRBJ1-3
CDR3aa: CAWDRGKSSGNTIYF
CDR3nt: TGTGCCTGGGACAGGGGAAAAAGCTCTGGAAACACCATATATTTT

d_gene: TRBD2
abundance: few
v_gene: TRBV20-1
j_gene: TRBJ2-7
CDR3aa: CSARAGQGLVFYEQYF
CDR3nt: TGCAGTGCTAGAGCCGGTCAGGGACTAGTTTTTTACGAGCAGTACTTC

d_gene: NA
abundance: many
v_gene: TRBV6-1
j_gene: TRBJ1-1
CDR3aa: CASRRQTNTEAFF
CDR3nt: TGTGCCAGCAGACGACAGACGAACACTGAAGCTTTCTTT

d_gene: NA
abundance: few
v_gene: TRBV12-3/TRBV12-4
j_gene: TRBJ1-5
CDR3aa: CASSFSYSSNQPQHF
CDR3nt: TGTGCCAGCAGTTTCTCTTACAGTAGCAATCAGCCCCAGCATTTT

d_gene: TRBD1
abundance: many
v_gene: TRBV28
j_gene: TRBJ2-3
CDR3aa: CASRAWTGRDTQYF
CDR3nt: TGTGCCAGCAGGGCCTGGACAGGGAGAGATACGCAGTATTTT

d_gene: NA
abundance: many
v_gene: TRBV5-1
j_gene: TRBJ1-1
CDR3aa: CASSYDGKNTEAFF
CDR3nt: TGCGCCAGCAGCTATGACGGGAAGAACACTGAAGCTTTCTTT

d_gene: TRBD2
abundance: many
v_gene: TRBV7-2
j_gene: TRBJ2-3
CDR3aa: CASRESGTSPDTQYF
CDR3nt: TGTGCCAGCAGGGAGAGCGGGACCTCCCCAGATACGCAGTATTTT

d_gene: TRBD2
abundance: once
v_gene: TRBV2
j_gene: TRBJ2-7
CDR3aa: CAMKREFLGEQYF
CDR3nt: TGTGCCATGAAGCGGGAGTTCCTGGGCGAGCAGTACTTC

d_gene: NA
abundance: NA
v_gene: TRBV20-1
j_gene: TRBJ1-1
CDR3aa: CSARDPRRGVEAFF
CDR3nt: TGCAGTGCTAGAGATCCGAGAAGGGGCGTAGAAGCTTTCTTT